This passage covers 18 T cell receptor beta chains from one sample sequenced in a study of T cell responses to AZD1222 COVID-19 vaccine (dated by TCRdb to the early 2020s). Library preparation was by the immunoSEQ multiplex PCR assay. TCRdb carries this immuneACCESS record with in-frame sequences only. Its versions omit some clonotypes, under half of them owing to an unresolved V gene in the studies checked, with the rest unexplained. This sample holds roughly 120,000 clones; approximately 84% were observed only once. Together, the top ten hold just under 10% of the sample. In the paper's terms, the time point label means: baseline before first vaccination. The source material was peripheral blood, sampled on day 0 of AZD1222 vaccination. Receptors originate from an adult in good health.

The chain carries TRBV3-1 (or the pseudogene TRBV3-2) and TRBJ1-4, with TRBD1 matching 9 bases. The CDR3 has 17 amino acids. CDR1 is LGHDT and CDR2 is YNNKEL in the germline V gene (reference sequence). Unmatched junction bases numbered 9, after V lost 3 bases and J lost 4 bases. CDR3 sequence (DNA): TGTGCCAGCAGCCACCCAGGGACAGGGTTGAGTAATGAAAAACTGTTTTTT. Its translation is CASSHPGTGLSNEKLFF.

The V gene is TRBV5-4, the J gene TRBJ2-7; 7 bases line up with TRBD1. The junction had 3 bases not matched to a gene; V was cut back by 0 bases and J by 3 bases. This CDR3 is 14 amino acids long. The germline V gene has CDR1 SGHNT and CDR2 YYREEE (reference sequence). For the CDR3, the DNA is TGTGCCAGCAGCTTGGGGGCAGGGGGCTACGAGCAGTACTTC. Translating it yields CASSLGAGGYEQYF.

J is TRBJ1-3 and V is TRBV7-2; D ambiguous. The CDR3 length is 13 residues. CDR1 is SGHTA, CDR2 FQGNSA, per germline. V was shortened by 0 bases and J by 4 bases, with 4 bases between the two germline ends. The CDR3 protein is CASSLAQGNTIYF. DNA for the CDR3: TGTGCCAGCAGCTTAGCTCAAGGAAACACCATATATTTT.

The V and J genes are TRBV7-3 and TRBJ1-6; D is uncertain. This CDR3 contains 15 residues. Germline CDR1 is SGHTA and CDR2 is FQGTGA. V gave up 5 bases and J gave up 6 bases, with 14 bases separating them. The CDR3 loop is CASSAVGIGNSPLHF. The DNA for the CDR3 is TGTGCCAGCAGCGCCGTTGGGATTGGTAATTCACCCCTCCACTTT. Complete variable domain (other parts from reference TRBV7-3 and TRBJ1-6): GAGVSQTPSNKVTEKGKYVELRCDPISGHTALYWYRQSLGQGPEFLIYFQGTGAADDSGLPNDRFFAVRPEGSVSTLKIQRTERGDSAVYLCASSAVGIGNSPLHFGNGTRLTVT.

J is TRBJ2-5 and V is TRBV19, with D uncertain. This CDR3 has 11 residues. Germline V gene data show CDR1 as LNHDA and CDR2 as SQIVND (reference sequence). V lost 8 bases to trimming and J lost 4 bases, with 8 bases between them. The CDR3 DNA is TGTGCCAGTTGGGAAGGAGAGACCCAGTACTTC. It codes for CASWEGETQYF.

J is TRBJ1-2 and V is TRBV28; 9 bases fit TRBD1. The length of the CDR3 is 12 residues. The V gene end was trimmed by 6 bases and the J gene end by 8 bases; junction bases not matched to a gene: 4. Germline CDR1 and CDR2: MDHEN and SYDVKM. Written as DNA, the CDR3 is TGTGCCAGCAGGGGACAGGGTGAGGGCTACACCTTC. This encodes CASRGQGEGYTF.

The rearrangement joins TRBV3-1 (or the pseudogene TRBV3-2) to TRBJ1-1, with unresolved D. The CDR3 has 13 amino acids. Trimming removed 1 base from V and 4 bases from J, with 7 bases in between. Germline V gene lookup returns CDR1 LGHDT and CDR2 YNNKEL (reference sequence). CDR3 protein: CASSQAAGTEAFF. CDR3 nucleotides: TGTGCCAGCAGCCAAGCGGCGGGCACTGAAGCTTTCTTT.

V gene TRBV21-1 combines with J gene TRBJ2-4; the D call TRBD1 from the table was never checked on the DNA. TRBV21-1 has pseudogene status. CDR3 length: 18 residues. DNA for the CDR3: TGTGCCAGCAGCAAAAAGAACAATTCGGGACACAATAAAAACATTCAGTACTTC. It codes for CASSKKNNSGHNKNIQYF.

The chain has TRBV7-9 and TRBJ2-7; D uncertain. CDR3 length equals 17 residues. V lost 1 base and J lost 3, with 19 bases in between. Germline assignment: CDR1 SEHNR and CDR2 FQNEAQ (reference sequence). CDR3 DNA: TGTGCCAGCAGCTTAGGATGGCCGGGTAGCACAAGCTACGAGCAGTACTTC. This encodes CASSLGWPGSTSYEQYF.

The rearrangement uses TRBV21-1 and TRBJ2-7; the DNA was not compared with TRBD1, the D call given in the table. TRBV21-1 is a recognized pseudogene. This CDR3 spans 19 amino acids. CDR3 in amino acids: CASSKAPGPQIVFSYEQYF. DNA for the CDR3: TGTGCCAGCAGCAAAGCGCCAGGGCCTCAAATAGTCTTCTCCTACGAGCAGTACTTC.

The chain combines TRBV6-6 with TRBJ1-1; no definite D call. V was cut by 0 bases and J by 6 bases, with 5 bases left in between. CDR3 length equals 12 residues. Germline V CDR1 and CDR2: MNHNY, SVGAGI (reference sequence). CDR3 nucleotide sequence: TGTGCCAGCAGTTACTCGTTGGCTGAAGCTTTCTTT. Protein: CASSYSLAEAFF.

The chain links TRBV5-4 to TRBJ2-7, with D tentatively TRBD1 (6 bases). This CDR3 has 14 residues. V was shortened by 1 base and J by 5 bases, with 13 bases between the two germline ends. CDR1 and CDR2 from the germline V gene are SGHNT and YYREEE (reference sequence). The CDR3 here is CASSLLQGGDEQYF. Here the CDR3 DNA reads TGTGCCAGCAGCTTGTTACAGGGTGGGGACGAGCAGTACTTC.

This sequence joins TRBV7-3 and TRBJ2-1; 7 bases match TRBD1. The V gene end was trimmed by 3 bases and the J gene end by 3 bases; junction bases not matched to a gene: 5. This CDR3 is built from 15 residues. From germline, CDR1 is SGHTA and CDR2 FQGTGA. CDR3 loop: CASSFDRAIYNEQFF. As DNA, the CDR3 is TGTGCCAGCAGCTTCGACAGGGCAATCTACAATGAGCAGTTCTTC.

V and J are TRBV14 and TRBJ2-5, with D uncertain. Between the trimmed V and J ends, which lost 6 bases and 5 bases, there was a span of 13 bases. This CDR3 is built from 13 residues. The V gene's germline CDR1 is SGHDN and CDR2 FVKESK. This CDR3 reads CASRPTTFETQYF. The CDR3 bases are TGTGCCAGCAGACCGACCACCTTCGAGACCCAGTACTTC.

The chain carries TRBV6-5 and TRBJ1-2; possibly TRBD1 for D (5 bases). The CDR3 loop spans 12 amino acids. The germline V gene has CDR1 MNHEY and CDR2 SVGAGI. V shed 4 bases and J shed 13 bases, with 16 bases lying between them. The chain's CDR3 is CASSSRQSSGTF. The DNA for the CDR3 is TGTGCCAGCAGTTCACGACAGAGCTCGGGCACCTTC.

This clone is a singleton in its sample. The chain is built from TRBV3-1 (or the pseudogene TRBV3-2) and TRBJ2-5; 9 nucleotides match TRBD2. CDR1 is LGHDT, CDR2 YNNKEL, per germline (reference sequence). Trimming cost V 1 base and J 6 bases; bases outside gene matches: 9. This CDR3 is 16 amino acids long. The CDR3 coding sequence is TGTGCCAGCAGCCAAGCTCTCCGGACTAGCGACAAGACCCAGTACTTC. It is translated as CASSQALRTSDKTQYF.

The chain couples TRBV9 to TRBJ1-1; TRBD1 agrees at 8 bases. Unmatched junction bases numbered 8, after V lost 0 bases and J lost 4 bases. Germline values: CDR1 SGDLS, CDR2 YYNGEE. The CDR3 has 16 residues. CDR3 DNA: TGTGCCAGCAGCGTAGAAGTCAGGGGGCTGGGCACTGAAGCTTTCTTT. It codes for CASSVEVRGLGTEAFF.

The chain has TRBV20-1 and TRBJ1-1, with no clear D. The CDR3 extends over 11 amino acids. With 5 bases removed from V and 5 bases from J, the gap between germline ends came to 9 bases. Germline CDR1 is DFQATT and CDR2 is SNEGSKA (reference sequence). The CDR3 DNA reads TGCAGTGCTCCTAGGACTACTGAAGCTTTCTTT. It translates to CSAPRTTEAFF.